The 15 T cell receptor beta chains below all came from one sample that was sequenced in a study of blood T cells in healthy people across ages. Sample-barcoded 5' priming and a J-beta primer mix drove a second PCR of roughly 6 to 12 cycles. In TCRdb, the 5' RACE reads were re-called with MiXCR into one record per CDR3 protein. The sample has 1.5 million to 2 million distinct CDR3 sequences, around 35% seen once. The specimen sequenced was blood. Source of these receptors: a woman in her 30s in good health.

This clonotype has just one count. This chain links TRBV20-1 with TRBJ2-1; TRBD2 matches 10 bases. This CDR3 is built from 13 residues. After removal of 7 bases from V and 6 bases from J, the junction contained 6 bases not matched to a gene. CDR1 is DFQATT, CDR2 SNEGSKA, per germline (reference sequence). The CDR3 loop reads CSEASGGANEQFF. For the CDR3, the DNA is TGCAGTGAAGCCAGCGGGGGGGCCAATGAGCAGTTCTTC.

This clonotype appeared a few times. The chain carries TRBV28 and TRBJ1-1; D ambiguous. The CDR3 loop spans 13 amino acids. Trimming took off 5 bases at V and 3 bases at J, with 10 bases between the two ends. Germline CDR1 and CDR2: MDHEN and SYDVKM. The CDR3 is CASSPGFDTEAFF. CDR3 in DNA: TGTGCCAGCAGTCCTGGATTTGACACTGAAGCTTTCTTT.

This clonotype was detected only once. The germline gene is not matched at one end of the junction; a read error may be the cause. The rearrangement links TRBV7-2 to TRBJ2-1; D might be TRBD1 or TRBD2, each matching 5 bases. The CDR3 is 14 amino acids. Germline assignment: CDR1 SGHTA and CDR2 FQGNSA. CDR3 DNA: TGTGCCAACAGCTCTAGACGGGGCTGGGATGAGCAGTTCTTC. Its protein product is CANSSRRGWDEQFF.

This clonotype was observed a handful of times. J is TRBJ2-7 and V is TRBV20-1, with unresolved D. V gave up 2 bases and J gave up 7 bases, with 15 bases separating them. CDR1 is DFQATT, CDR2 SNEGSKA, per germline (reference sequence). The CDR3 covers 13 residues. The CDR3, as DNA: TGCAGTGCTAGATACCTCGGAATGGGTGAGCAGTACTTC. Encoded protein: CSARYLGMGEQYF.

This clonotype appeared a few times. The V call is TRBV29-1, the J call TRBJ1-1, with a weak D call TRBD1 (5 bases). This CDR3 is built from 12 residues. Trimming took off 4 bases at V and 3 bases at J, with 9 bases between the two ends. Germline V gene lookup returns CDR1 SQVTM and CDR2 ANQGSEA. The CDR3 loop reads CSVVGLYTEAFF. CDR3 sequence (DNA): TGCAGCGTTGTGGGACTATACACTGAAGCTTTCTTT. Drawing the rest from reference TRBV29-1 and TRBJ1-1, the complete variable domain is SAVISQKPSRDICQRGTSLTIQCQVDSQVTMMFWYRQQPGQSLTLIATANQGSEATYESGFVIDKFPISRPNLTFSTLTVSNMSPEDSSIYLCSVVGLYTEAFFGQGTRLTVV.

This clonotype is a singleton in its sample. This may stem from a read error, because a much larger clone lies one nucleotide away. The chain joins TRBV12-3 or TRBV12-4 to TRBJ2-5; 7 nucleotides align to TRBD1. V lost 8 bases and J lost 5; bases outside the gene matches: 8. This CDR3 has 13 amino acids. CDR3 region: CASGSTGAETQYF. DNA of the CDR3: TGTGCCAGCGGCTCAACAGGGGCGGAGACCCAGTACTTC.

The chain uses TRBV7-8 and TRBJ2-1; TRBD1 is a possible D gene (6 bases). Germline V gene sequence: CDR1 SGHVS, CDR2 FQNEAQ. The CDR3 runs 16 residues. V lost 3 bases to trimming and J lost 0 bases, with 12 bases between them. CDR3 nucleotide sequence: TGTGCCAGCAGCTTCCTTGAGGGGGTCTCCTACAATGAGCAGTTCTTC. Protein sequence: CASSFLEGVSYNEQFF. Supplemented by reference TRBV7-8 and TRBJ2-1, the full variable domain reads GAGVSQSPRYKVAKRGQDVALRCDPISGHVSLFWYQQALGQGPEFLTYFQNEAQLDKSGLPSDRFFAERPEGSVSTLKIQRTQQEDSAVYLCASSFLEGVSYNEQFFGPGTRLTVL.

The CDR3 DNA is TGTGCCAGCAGCTTCAACGGGTTGAACACTGAAGCTTTCTTT. Translation gives CASSFNGLNTEAFF. The gene calls are TRBV13 and TRBJ1-1; no clear D. V was shortened by 3 bases and J by 0 bases, with 8 bases between the two germline ends. This CDR3 region has 14 residues. Per the germline V gene, CDR1 is PRHDT and CDR2 is FYEKMQ (reference sequence).

This clonotype was observed a single time. This sequence joins TRBV12-3 or TRBV12-4 and TRBJ1-1; 7 nucleotides match TRBD1. The CDR3 covers 15 residues. V lost 5 bases, J lost 1 base, and 7 bases stayed unmatched. CDR3 residues: CASSPGQRGNTEAFF. The CDR3 bases are TGTGCCAGCAGTCCGGGACAGCGAGGGAACACTGAAGCTTTCTTT.

This chain uses TRBV9 with TRBJ2-1; 9 nucleotides match TRBD2. With 2 bases clipped from V and 0 bases from J, the junction kept 6 bases outside the gene matches. Germline V gives CDR1 SGDLS, CDR2 YYNGEE. The CDR3 contains 17 residues. The CDR3 DNA reads as TGTGCCAGCAGCGTCCGGATACTAGCGGGCTCCTACAATGAGCAGTTCTTC. Protein product: CASSVRILAGSYNEQFF.

This chain links TRBV7-9 with TRBJ2-5; the D is unclear. V shed 5 bases and J shed 1 base, with 11 bases lying between them. The CDR3 totals 14 residues. Germline V gives CDR1 SEHNR, CDR2 FQNEAQ (reference sequence). The CDR3 spells CASSTHLIQETQYF. Here the CDR3 DNA reads TGTGCCAGCAGCACCCATCTGATCCAAGAGACCCAGTACTTC.

In this sample, this clonotype turned up a few times. The rearrangement uses TRBV7-2 and TRBJ1-4; no clear D. Trimming took 5 bases from V and 3 from J, leaving 7 bases between them. The CDR3 is made up of 13 amino acids. The germline V gene encodes CDR1 SGHTA and CDR2 FQGNSA. In DNA form, the CDR3 reads TGTGCCAGCAGCCCGGACCCTAATGAAAAACTGTTTTTT. This translates into CASSPDPNEKLFF.

The table lists this clonotype with a few counts. The chain links TRBV6-2 or TRBV6-3 to TRBJ1-2, with TRBD1 matching 10 bases. The CDR3 is 17 amino acids. Trimming at V came to 2 bases and at J to 3 bases, leaving 9 bases not matched to a gene. Germline assignment: CDR1 MNHEY and CDR2 SVGEGT. The CDR3 region is CASSYDHDRGLDYGYTF. CDR3 sequence (DNA): TGTGCCAGCAGTTACGACCACGACAGGGGGCTAGACTATGGCTACACCTTC.

This clonotype was counted ten times or more. The chain is built from TRBV5-1 and TRBJ2-7; 8 bases align to TRBD2. CDR3 length: 15 amino acids. The V gene's germline CDR1 is SGHRS and CDR2 YFSETQ. V gave up 0 bases and J gave up 0 bases; unmatched junction bases: 2. The CDR3 region is CASSLDRGGSYEQYF. CDR3 DNA sequence: TGCGCCAGCAGCTTGGACCGGGGGGGCTCCTACGAGCAGTACTTC. Based on the CDR3 plus reference TRBV5-1 and TRBJ2-7, the full variable domain is KAGVTQTPRYLIKTRGQQVTLSCSPISGHRSVSWYQQTPGQGLQFLFEYFSETQRNKGNFPGRFSGRQFSNSRSEMNVSTLELGDSALYLCASSLDRGGSYEQYFGPGTRLTVT.

This clonotype was picked up one time. The V gene is TRBV12-3 or TRBV12-4, the J gene TRBJ1-6; D is ambiguous. V was cut by 5 bases and J by 8 bases, with 10 bases left in between. The CDR3 has 13 amino acids. The CDR3 DNA reads TGTGCCAGCAGTGGAACCTTTGATTCACCCCTCCACTTT. It translates to CASSGTFDSPLHF.